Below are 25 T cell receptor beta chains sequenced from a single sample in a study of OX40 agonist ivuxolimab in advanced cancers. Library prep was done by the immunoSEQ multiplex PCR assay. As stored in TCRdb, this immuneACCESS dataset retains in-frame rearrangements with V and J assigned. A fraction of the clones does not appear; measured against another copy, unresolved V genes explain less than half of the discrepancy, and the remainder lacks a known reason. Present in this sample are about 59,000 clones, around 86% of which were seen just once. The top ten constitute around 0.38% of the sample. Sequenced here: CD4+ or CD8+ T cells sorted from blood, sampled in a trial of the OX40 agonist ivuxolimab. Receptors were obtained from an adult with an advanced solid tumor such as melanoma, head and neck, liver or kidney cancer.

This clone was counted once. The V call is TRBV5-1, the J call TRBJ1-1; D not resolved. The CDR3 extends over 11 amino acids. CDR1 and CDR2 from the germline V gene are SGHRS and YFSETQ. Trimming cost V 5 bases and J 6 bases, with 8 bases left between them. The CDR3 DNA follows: TGCGCCAGCAGAATGGAGGCTGAAGCTTTCTTT. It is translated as CASRMEAEAFF.

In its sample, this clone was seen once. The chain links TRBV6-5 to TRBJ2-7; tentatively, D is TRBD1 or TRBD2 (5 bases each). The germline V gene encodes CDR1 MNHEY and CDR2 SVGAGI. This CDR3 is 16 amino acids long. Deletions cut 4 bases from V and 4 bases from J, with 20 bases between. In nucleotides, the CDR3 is TGTGCCAGCAGTTCGGGACCTCCTGGTTCGGGTTACGAGCAGTACTTC. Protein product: CASSSGPPGSGYEQYF.

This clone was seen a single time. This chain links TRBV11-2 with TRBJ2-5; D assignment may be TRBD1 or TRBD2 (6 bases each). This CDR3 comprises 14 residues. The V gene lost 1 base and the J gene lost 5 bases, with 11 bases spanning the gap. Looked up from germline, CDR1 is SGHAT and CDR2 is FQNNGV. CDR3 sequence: CASSLVTGRETQYF. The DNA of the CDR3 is TGTGCCAGCAGCTTAGTCACAGGGAGGGAGACCCAGTACTTC.

CDR3 bases: TGTGCCAGCACTACAGGGGACACTGAAGCTTTCTTT. Amino acids: CASTTGDTEAFF. The chain carries TRBV2 and TRBJ1-1; 7 nucleotides line up with TRBD1. The junction had 2 bases not matched to a gene; V was cut back by 7 bases and J by 3 bases. The CDR3 sequence is 12 residues long. CDR1 is SNHLY and CDR2 is FYNNEI in the germline V gene.

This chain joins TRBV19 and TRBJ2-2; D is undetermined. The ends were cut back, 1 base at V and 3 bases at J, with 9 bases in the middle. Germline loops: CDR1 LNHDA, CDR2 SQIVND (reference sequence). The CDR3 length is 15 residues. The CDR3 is CASSIVGRDTGELFF. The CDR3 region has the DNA TGTGCCAGTAGTATAGTGGGAAGGGACACCGGGGAGCTGTTTTTT.

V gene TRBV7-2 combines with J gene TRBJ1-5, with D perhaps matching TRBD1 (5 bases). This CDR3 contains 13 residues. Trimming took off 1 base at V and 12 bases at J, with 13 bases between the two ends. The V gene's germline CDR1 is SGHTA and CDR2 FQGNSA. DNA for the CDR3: TGTGCCAGCAGCTTAGATTCGCAGGGTCTCCAGCATTTT. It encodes CASSLDSQGLQHF.

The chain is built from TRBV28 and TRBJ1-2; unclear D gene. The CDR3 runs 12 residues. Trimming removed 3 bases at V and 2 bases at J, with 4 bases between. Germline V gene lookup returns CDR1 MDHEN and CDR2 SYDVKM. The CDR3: CASSFRNYGYTF. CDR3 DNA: TGTGCCAGCAGTTTCCGGAACTATGGCTACACCTTC.

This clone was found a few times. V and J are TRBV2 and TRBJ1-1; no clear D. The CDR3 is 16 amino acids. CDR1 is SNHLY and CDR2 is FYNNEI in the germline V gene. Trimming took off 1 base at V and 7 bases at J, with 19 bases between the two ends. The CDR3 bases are TGTGCCAGCAGTGAAGTTCTTCTCGGGGTTATCGGTGAAGCTTTCTTT. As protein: CASSEVLLGVIGEAFF.

This CDR3 reads CASSIPRMWDQPQHF. DNA for the CDR3: TGTGCCAGTAGTATCCCCCGGATGTGGGATCAGCCCCAGCATTTT. This chain joins TRBV19 and TRBJ1-5; D unresolved. Germline-derived CDR1 and CDR2 are LNHDA and SQIVND (reference sequence). This CDR3 spans 15 amino acids. The V end lost 3 bases, the J end lost 5 bases, and 14 bases lay between the germline ends.

The DNA for the CDR3 is TGTGCCATCAGTGTGTCCCACGGGACGTTTGACGAGCAGTACTTC. Amino acids: CAISVSHGTFDEQYF. The V call is TRBV10-3, the J call TRBJ2-7; TRBD1 or TRBD2 may be the D gene (5 bases each). Between the trimmed V and J ends, which lost 4 bases and 5 bases, there was a span of 18 bases. This CDR3 has 15 residues. Looked up from germline, CDR1 is ENHRY and CDR2 is SYGVKD.

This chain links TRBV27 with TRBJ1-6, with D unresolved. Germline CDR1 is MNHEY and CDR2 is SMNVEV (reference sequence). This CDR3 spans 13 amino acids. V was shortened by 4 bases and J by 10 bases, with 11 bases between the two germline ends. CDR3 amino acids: CASSSPATSPLHF. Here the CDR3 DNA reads TGTGCCAGCAGTTCGCCGGCCACCTCACCCCTCCACTTT.

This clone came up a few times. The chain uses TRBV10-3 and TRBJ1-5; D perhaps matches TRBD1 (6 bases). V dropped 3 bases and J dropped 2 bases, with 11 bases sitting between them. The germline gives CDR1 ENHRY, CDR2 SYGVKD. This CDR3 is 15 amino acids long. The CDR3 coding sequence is TGTGCCATCAGTGAAGGACAGAACGGCAATCAGCCCCAGCATTTT. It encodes CAISEGQNGNQPQHF.

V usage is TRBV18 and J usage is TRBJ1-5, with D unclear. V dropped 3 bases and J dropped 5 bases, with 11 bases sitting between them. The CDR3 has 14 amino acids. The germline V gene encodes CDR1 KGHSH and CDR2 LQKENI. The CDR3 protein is CASSPRSDDQPQHF. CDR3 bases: TGTGCCAGCTCACCTCGGTCGGACGATCAGCCCCAGCATTTT.

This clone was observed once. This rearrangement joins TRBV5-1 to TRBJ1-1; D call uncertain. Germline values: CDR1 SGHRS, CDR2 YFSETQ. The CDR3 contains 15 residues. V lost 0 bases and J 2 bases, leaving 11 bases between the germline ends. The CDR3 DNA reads TGCGCCAGCAGCTTGGGGTCAGGAATTAACACTGAAGCTTTCTTT. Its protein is CASSLGSGINTEAFF.

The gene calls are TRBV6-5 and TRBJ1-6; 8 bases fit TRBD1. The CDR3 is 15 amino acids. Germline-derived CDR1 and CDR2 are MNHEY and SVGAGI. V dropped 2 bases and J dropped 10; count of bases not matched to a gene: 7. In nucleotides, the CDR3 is TGTGCCAGCAGTTACCAGGGGGCTGCGGGGTCACCCCTCCACTTT. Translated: CASSYQGAAGSPLHF.

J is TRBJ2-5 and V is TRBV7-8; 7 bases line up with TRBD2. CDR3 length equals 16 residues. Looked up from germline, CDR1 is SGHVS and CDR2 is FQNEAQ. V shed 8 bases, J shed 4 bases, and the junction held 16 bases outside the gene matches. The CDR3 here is CASSLWGGGYLETQYF. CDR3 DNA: TGTGCCAGCTCCCTCTGGGGGGGAGGGTATCTAGAGACCCAGTACTTC.

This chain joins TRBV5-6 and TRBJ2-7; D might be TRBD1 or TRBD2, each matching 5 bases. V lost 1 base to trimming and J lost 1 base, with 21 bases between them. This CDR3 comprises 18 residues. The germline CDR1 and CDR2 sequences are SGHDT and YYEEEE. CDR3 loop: CASSLLGVGKVRSYEQYF. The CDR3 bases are TGTGCCAGCAGCTTGCTGGGGGTAGGGAAGGTCCGTTCCTACGAGCAGTACTTC.

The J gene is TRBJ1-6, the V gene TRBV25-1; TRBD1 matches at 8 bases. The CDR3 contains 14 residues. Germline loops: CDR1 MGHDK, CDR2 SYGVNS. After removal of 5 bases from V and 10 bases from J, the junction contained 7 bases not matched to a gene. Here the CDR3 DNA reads TGTGCCAGCAGTACCCGGGACAGGAGCTCACCCCTCCACTTT. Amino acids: CASSTRDRSSPLHF.

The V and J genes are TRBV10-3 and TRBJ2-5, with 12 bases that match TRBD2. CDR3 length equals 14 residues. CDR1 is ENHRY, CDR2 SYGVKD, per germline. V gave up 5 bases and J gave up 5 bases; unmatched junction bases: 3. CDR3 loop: CAISRLAGVETQYF. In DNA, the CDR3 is TGTGCCATCAGTAGACTAGCGGGAGTCGAGACCCAGTACTTC.

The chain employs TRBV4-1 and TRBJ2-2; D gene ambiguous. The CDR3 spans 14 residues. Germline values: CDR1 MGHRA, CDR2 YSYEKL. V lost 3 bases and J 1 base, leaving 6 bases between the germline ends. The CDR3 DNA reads TGCGCCAGCAGCCAGAGACAGAACACCGGGGAGCTGTTTTTT. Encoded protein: CASSQRQNTGELFF.

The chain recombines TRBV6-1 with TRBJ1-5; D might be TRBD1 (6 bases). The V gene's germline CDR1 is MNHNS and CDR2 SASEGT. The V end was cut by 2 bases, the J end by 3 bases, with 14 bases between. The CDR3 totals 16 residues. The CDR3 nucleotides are TGTGCCAGCAGTGAATTGGTGACAGGTCACAATCAGCCCCAGCATTTT. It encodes CASSELVTGHNQPQHF.

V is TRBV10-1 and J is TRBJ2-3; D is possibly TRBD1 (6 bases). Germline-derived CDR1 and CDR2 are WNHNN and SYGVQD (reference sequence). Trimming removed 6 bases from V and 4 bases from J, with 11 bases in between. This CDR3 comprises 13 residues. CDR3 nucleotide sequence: TGCGCCAGCAGGGGACAATTGGCAGATACGCAGTATTTT. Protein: CASRGQLADTQYF.

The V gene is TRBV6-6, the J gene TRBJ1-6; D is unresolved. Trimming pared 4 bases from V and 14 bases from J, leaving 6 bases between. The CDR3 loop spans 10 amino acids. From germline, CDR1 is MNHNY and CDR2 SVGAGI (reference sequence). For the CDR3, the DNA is TGTGCCAGCAGTTCCTCAACCCTCCACTTT. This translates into CASSSSTLHF.

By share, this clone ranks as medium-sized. This chain's CDR3 is CASSLGRLQGYEQYF. In DNA form, the CDR3 reads TGTGCCAGCAGCTTGGGACGCCTACAGGGTTACGAGCAGTACTTC. V is TRBV5-6 and J is TRBJ2-7; maybe TRBD1 (6 bases). CDR1 SGHDT and CDR2 YYEEEE come from the germline V gene. CDR3 length: 15 residues. V was cut by 0 bases and J by 4 bases, with 14 bases left in between. Looking up the rest from reference TRBV5-6 and TRBJ2-7 gives the full variable domain: DAGVTQSPTHLIKTRGQQVTLRCSPKSGHDTVSWYQQALGQGPQFIFQYYEEEERQRGNFPDRFSGHQFPNYSSELNVNALLLGDSALYLCASSLGRLQGYEQYFGPGTRLTVT.

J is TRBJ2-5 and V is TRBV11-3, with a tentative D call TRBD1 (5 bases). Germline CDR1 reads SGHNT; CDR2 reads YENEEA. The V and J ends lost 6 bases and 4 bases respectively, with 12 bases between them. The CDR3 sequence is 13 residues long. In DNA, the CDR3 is TGTGCCAGCAGTAAAGGGGTGGCAGAGACCCAGTACTTC. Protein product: CASSKGVAETQYF.